The entry below gives a single T cell receptor beta chain sequence along with its context. Authors' data handling: Reference gene primer amplification yielded estimated nucleated cell counts. Clones were sequenced by immunoSEQ multiplex PCR, and TCRdb holds only the in-frame ones, with some missing. The V and J calls and the clone size are those of that table, but D and trimming were determined from the DNA. This table holds 200,000 to 250,000 clones, approximately 86% found once. The data derive from a study of blood T cell repertoires in COVID-19. The overall study: Spain, Italy and the United States supplied samples that represented acute and convalescent COVID-19. The analysed material was cDNA or gDNA that came from T cells, B-cell-depleted T cells, or PBMCs.

With 0 bases clipped from V and 4 bases from J, the junction kept 12 bases outside the gene matches. CDR3 length equals 17 residues. In germline, CDR1 is SGHRS, CDR2 YFSETQ. Input material: peripheral blood. V is TRBV5-1 and J is TRBJ1-1; TRBD1 agrees at 7 bases. This TCR derives from a woman younger than 45 who had recovered from COVID-19. Here the CDR3 reads CASSLAPLGTGATEAFF. CDR3 coding DNA: TGCGCCAGCAGCTTGGCCCCGTTAGGAACAGGGGCCACTGAAGCTTTCTTT.